This is a list of T cell receptor beta chains from one sample in a study of shared clonotypes between healthy human individuals. Sequencing was performed with immunoSEQ multiplex PCR; in TCRdb, only in-frame clones are kept and a portion is missing. This sample yields about 1 million clones, of which around 74% are seen a single time; 1.2% to 1.5% belongs to the top ten. The sequenced sample consisted of memory CD4+ T cells sorted from blood. The receptor set was obtained from a man between 18 and 35 years old in good health. CDR3s include the opening cysteine and the closing phenylalanine or tryptophan. A D gene is named only where the DNA matches it firmly. For some rows the clone size is stated as once, few or many, or as a class when expanded; others skip it.

J | V | size | D | DNA | CDR3
TRBJ1-4 | TRBV18 | - | - | TGTGCCAGCTCGACAAACTATGCTGAAAAACTGTTTTTT | CASSTNYAEKLFF
TRBJ2-1 | TRBV2 | - | - | TGTGCCAGCAGCCTAGATACCAATGAGCAGTTCTTC | CASSLDTNEQFF
TRBJ2-5 | TRBV29-1 | - | - | TGCAGCGTTGGGCAGGGGCTATCGCAAGAGACCCAGTACTTC | CSVGQGLSQETQYF
TRBJ2-7 | TRBV18 | - | - | TGTGCCAGCTCGACTTCGAGCTCCTACGAGCAGTACTTC | CASSTSSSYEQYF
TRBJ2-1 | TRBV7-9 | - | TRBD2 | TGTGCCAGCAGTCGTAGCGGGAGTGTCCCCAATGAGCAGTTCTTC | CASSRSGSVPNEQFF
TRBJ2-3 | TRBV7-3 | - | TRBD1 | TGTGCCAGCAGCCTCTGGGACAGGCCTACAGATACGCAGTATTTT | CASSLWDRPTDTQYF
TRBJ1-6 | TRBV10-3 | once | TRBD1 | TGTGCCATCAAATCCGGACAGGGCCTCGGGACCCTCCACTTT | CAIKSGQGLGTLHF
TRBJ1-2 | TRBV2 | - | TRBD1 | TGTGCCAGCAGGCGGACAGGGACTTATGGCTACACCTTC | CASRRTGTYGYTF
TRBJ2-7 | TRBV7-2 | - | TRBD2 | TGTGCCAGCAGCTTGAGCGGGAGGGCGAGCGAGCAGTACTTC | CASSLSGRASEQYF
TRBJ1-3 | TRBV6-5 | - | - | TGTGCCAGCAGTTACTCAGGAAACACCATATATTTT | CASSYSGNTIYF
TRBJ1-5 | TRBV30 | few | TRBD1 | TGTGCCTGGAGCGAGGGGGCAAAACAGCCCCAGCATTTT | CAWSEGAKQPQHF
TRBJ2-7 | TRBV30 | - | TRBD1 | TGTGCCTGGAGCGGACAGGGGAGTTTCTACGAGCAGTACTTC | CAWSGQGSFYEQYF
TRBJ2-1 | TRBV11-1 | - | - | TGTGCCAGCAGCTTAGGTCAGTCCAGCTCCTACAATGAGCAGTTCTTC | CASSLGQSSSYNEQFF
TRBJ1-1 | TRBV5-5 | few | TRBD1 | TGTGCCAGCGCACACAGGGGGAAGAGGAACACTGAAGCTTTCTTT | CASAHRGKRNTEAFF
TRBJ2-1 | TRBV27 | - | - | TGTGCCAGCAGTTTTTCCATTTCCAGCTCGCAGTTCTTC | CASSFSISSSQFF
TRBJ1-1 | TRBV29-1 | - | - | TGCAGCGGTGGAGCGATGAACACTGAAGCTTTCTTT | CSGGAMNTEAFF
TRBJ2-1 | TRBV5-1 | - | - | TGCGCCAGCAGCCCGGCGGGGGCCCCCTACAATGAGCAGTTCTTC | CASSPAGAPYNEQFF
TRBJ1-6 | TRBV27 | - | TRBD1 | TGTGCCAGCAGTCCCGACAGGGCGACCTTCTCATCACCCCTCCACTTT | CASSPDRATFSSPLHF
TRBJ2-5 | TRBV28 | - | - | TGTGCCAGCAGTTTATCCAGACAAGAGACCCAGTACTTC | CASSLSRQETQYF
TRBJ1-2 | TRBV10-3 | once | - | TGTGCCATCAGTGAGATCACAGGTGAATATGGCTACACCTTC | CAISEITGEYGYTF
TRBJ1-4 | TRBV25-1 | - | TRBD1 | TGTGCCAGCAGTGAATGGGCCAGGGGGACTGAAAAACTGTTTTTT | CASSEWARGTEKLFF
TRBJ2-1 | TRBV5-6 | - | - | TGTGCCAGCAGCTCCGGACAGCGGTACAATGAGCAGTTCTTC | CASSSGQRYNEQFF
TRBJ2-2 | TRBV29-1 | - | TRBD2 | TGCAGCGTTGTCCTTCTAGCGGGAGGGACTCTGAACACCGGGGAGCTGTTTTTT | CSVVLLAGGTLNTGELFF
TRBJ2-7 | TRBV6-6 | - | - | TGTGCCAGCAGACGAGCCGTGGACCCTACCTACGAGCAGTACTTC | CASRRAVDPTYEQYF
TRBJ2-5 | TRBV11-2 | - | TRBD2 | TGTGCCAGCAGCTCATCCCTGTCGGGGGGACAAGAGACCCAGTACTTC | CASSSSLSGGQETQYF
TRBJ2-3 | TRBV6-6 | - | - | TGTGCCAGCAGTCCGACGCGCACAGATACGCAGTATTTT | CASSPTRTDTQYF
TRBJ2-5 | TRBV5-1 | once | TRBD1 | TGCGCCAGCAGTTCGACAGGGGGGCAAGAGACCCAGTACTTC | CASSSTGGQETQYF
TRBJ1-3 | TRBV18 | - | - | TGTGCCAGCTCACCACAAACCGGGAGCCTTGCTGGAAACACCATATATTTT | CASSPQTGSLAGNTIYF
TRBJ1-1 | TRBV19 | few | - | TGTGCCAGTAGTGCCCAGATTAGGGGCACTGAAGCTTTCTTT | CASSAQIRGTEAFF
TRBJ2-3 | TRBV7-2 | - | - | TGTGCCAGCAGCTTAACGGGGGGCCCCAGAATTTATTTT | CASSLTGGPRIYF
TRBJ2-5 | TRBV6-1 | - | - | TGTGCCAGCAGTGAATACCGTCTGTCCCAGTACTTC | CASSEYRLSQYF